This entry lists 27 T cell receptor beta chains sequenced from one sample in a study of shared clonotypes between healthy human individuals. Some clones are missing from TCRdb's copy, which holds only in-frame ones; the method was immunoSEQ multiplex PCR. The sample consists of around 550,000 clones, 95% of them appearing once. Naive-designated CD8 cells lacked CD45RO, were positively enriched for CCR7, and omitted terminally differentiated effector memory CD45RA+ cells. Material for sequencing was naive CD8+ T cells sorted from blood. These receptors all come from a woman aged 25-40 years in good health.

This clone has a handful of counts. The chain carries TRBV30 and TRBJ1-1; no clear D gene. V was shortened by 0 bases and J by 0 bases, with 11 bases between the two germline ends. CDR1 and CDR2 (germline): GTSNPN, SVGIG (reference sequence). The CDR3 contains 15 residues. For the CDR3, the DNA is TGTGCCTGGAGTGTATCGGGCAGGATGAACACTGAAGCTTTCTTT. Its translation: CAWSVSGRMNTEAFF.

This rearrangement joins TRBV4-1 to TRBJ2-5; TRBD1 aligns across 10 bases. The better agreement between TRBJ2-7 and the DNA end casts doubt on the J call. The CDR3 covers 15 residues. Germline V CDR1 and CDR2: MGHRA, YSYEKL. The CDR3 DNA sequence: TGCGCCAGCAGCCAGGAGACAGGGGGCTACTACGAGCAGTACTTC. It codes for CASSQETGGYYEQYF.

The chain joins TRBV6-1 to TRBJ1-1; D is perhaps TRBD1 (5 bases). With 8 bases removed from V and 1 base from J, the gap between germline ends came to 14 bases. Germline values: CDR1 MNHNS, CDR2 SASEGT. The CDR3 has 14 amino acids. The CDR3 sequence is CASELRAWNTEAFF. As DNA, the CDR3 is TGTGCCAGCGAACTCAGGGCTTGGAACACTGAAGCTTTCTTT.

The chain links TRBV13 to TRBJ2-7; the match to TRBD2 covers 10 bases. The trim removed 0 bases at V and 7 bases at J, leaving 6 bases unmatched. Germline V gene sequence: CDR1 PRHDT, CDR2 FYEKMQ (reference sequence). The CDR3 contains 15 residues. The CDR3 protein is CASSLGLAGVGEQYF. The DNA of the CDR3 is TGTGCCAGCAGCTTAGGGCTAGCGGGAGTCGGAGAGCAGTACTTC.

Comments on this clone: Within the sample, other DNA sequences also encode this same CDR3. The V and J genes are TRBV29-1 and TRBJ2-1, with a possible D match to TRBD2 (5 bases). Deletions cut 4 bases from V and 4 bases from J, with 11 bases between. Germline lookup yields CDR1 SQVTM and CDR2 ANQGSEA. This CDR3 has 13 amino acids. The CDR3, as DNA: TGCAGCGTTGCTGGTGGGAGTTACAATGAGCAGTTCTTC. Protein product: CSVAGGSYNEQFF.

This sequence joins TRBV29-1 and TRBJ2-7; D remains ambiguous. The CDR3 totals 11 residues. Trimming stripped 1 base from V and 3 bases from J, with 4 bases between. Germline values: CDR1 SQVTM, CDR2 ANQGSEA. The CDR3 spells CSVEVLYEQYF. The CDR3 DNA reads as TGCAGCGTTGAAGTGCTCTACGAGCAGTACTTC.

The chain joins TRBV10-2 to TRBJ2-7; TRBD1 matches at 7 bases. The V segment lost 0 bases and the J segment 2 bases; nucleotides outside the gene matches: 10. The CDR3 has 17 residues. Germline V CDR1 and CDR2: WSHSY, SAAADI. Written as DNA, the CDR3 is TGCGCCAGCAGTGAGTCGAGTCCGGACAGGCGGCCCTACGAGCAGTACTTC. Amino acid sequence: CASSESSPDRRPYEQYF.

The rearrangement joins TRBV11-2 to TRBJ2-7; no firm D call. Germline V gives CDR1 SGHAT, CDR2 FQNNGV. The V and J ends lost 5 bases and 3 bases respectively, with 17 bases between them. The CDR3 loop spans 15 amino acids. CDR3 protein: CASSPGFNVNYEQYF. In DNA form, the CDR3 reads TGTGCCAGCAGCCCCGGCTTTAACGTGAACTACGAGCAGTACTTC.

The table lists this clone with a count of one. The chain uses TRBV2 and TRBJ1-5, with D perhaps TRBD1 (5 bases). V lost 4 bases and J 7 bases, leaving 11 bases between the germline ends. Germline values: CDR1 SNHLY, CDR2 FYNNEI. The CDR3 runs 13 residues. For the CDR3, the DNA is TGTGCCAGCAGTGTGGGGGGAAACCAGCCCCAGCATTTT. As protein: CASSVGGNQPQHF.

CDR3 sequence: CASSQVYPSPSNQPQHF. CDR3 coding DNA: TGCGCCAGCAGCCAAGTCTACCCCAGCCCTAGCAATCAGCCCCAGCATTTT. The chain joins TRBV4-1 to TRBJ1-5, with D uncertain. Germline-derived CDR1 and CDR2 are MGHRA and YSYEKL. Trimming removed 1 base from V and 0 bases from J, with 13 bases in between. The length of the CDR3 is 17 residues.

The V and J genes are TRBV9 and TRBJ2-7; D could derive from TRBD1 or TRBD2 (5 bases each). Per the germline V gene, CDR1 is SGDLS and CDR2 is YYNGEE. The CDR3 is 15 residues long. The V end was cut by 4 bases, the J end by 2 bases, with 16 bases between. The CDR3: CASSPVRGDPYEQYF. CDR3 nucleotide sequence: TGTGCCAGCAGCCCGGTGCGAGGGGACCCCTACGAGCAGTACTTC.

The V gene is TRBV5-4, the J gene TRBJ2-7; 7 bases map to TRBD1. Germline V lookup: CDR1 SGHNT, CDR2 YYREEE (reference sequence). Trimming removed 4 bases from V and 6 bases from J; junction bases left unmatched: 7. The CDR3 runs to 13 residues. The CDR3 spells CASSLTGAAEQYF. In nucleotides, the CDR3 is TGTGCCAGCAGCCTAACAGGGGCAGCCGAGCAGTACTTC.

The chain joins TRBV4-1 to TRBJ2-1, with 13 bases identical to TRBD2. Germline CDR1 and CDR2: MGHRA and YSYEKL. The CDR3 extends over 16 amino acids. V was pared by 5 bases and J by 8 bases, with 9 bases of the junction left unmatched. The CDR3 sequence: CASSRRTSGSLHEQFF. DNA of the CDR3: TGCGCCAGCAGCAGACGGACTAGCGGGAGCCTCCATGAGCAGTTCTTC.

V and J are TRBV7-9 and TRBJ1-1; no definite D call. Trimming shortened V by 3 bases and J by 11 bases, and 13 bases separated the two germline ends. Germline values: CDR1 SEHNR, CDR2 FQNEAQ (reference sequence). The CDR3 has 12 residues. DNA of the CDR3: TGTGCCAGCAGCTTCCACTCGGCTCGCGCTTTCTTT. Translation: CASSFHSARAFF.

This clone was seen only once. The chain employs TRBV19 and TRBJ1-3, with D unclear. V was pared by 5 bases and J by 1 base, with 12 bases between. This CDR3 region has 15 residues. Germline V gene sequence: CDR1 LNHDA, CDR2 SQIVND (reference sequence). In nucleotides, the CDR3 is TGTGCCAGTAGTCCGACTTTGGGGTCTGGAAACACCATATATTTT. It specifies CASSPTLGSGNTIYF.

This clone was counted between two and nine times. This chain uses TRBV7-9 with TRBJ1-2, with no clear D. V lost 9 bases and J lost 8, with 16 bases in between. Looked up from germline, CDR1 is SEHNR and CDR2 is FQNEAQ (reference sequence). The CDR3 is 12 residues long. CDR3 region: CASHGRSEGYTF. Written as DNA, the CDR3 is TGTGCCAGTCATGGGCGGTCGGAAGGCTACACCTTC.

This chain uses TRBV29-1 with TRBJ2-7; D call uncertain. Germline values: CDR1 SQVTM, CDR2 ANQGSEA. This CDR3 has 14 amino acids. V gave up 0 bases and J gave up 0 bases, with 9 bases separating them. The CDR3 here is CSVEDPGSSYEQYF. The CDR3 coding sequence is TGCAGCGTTGAAGATCCCGGCAGCTCCTACGAGCAGTACTTC.

The chain carries TRBV4-2 and TRBJ2-1, with TRBD2 matching over 9 bases. This CDR3 comprises 20 residues. J was trimmed by 1 base and V by 0 bases; bases with no gene match: 13. Per germline, CDR1 LGHNA and CDR2 YNFKEQ. The CDR3 protein is CASSQELPTSLAGSYNEQFF. DNA of the CDR3: TGTGCCAGCAGCCAAGAATTACCTACGAGTCTAGCGGGATCCTACAATGAGCAGTTCTTC.

This clone was seen a single time. This rearrangement joins TRBV28 to TRBJ1-2; the D gene is possibly TRBD1 (5 bases). The CDR3 runs to 14 residues. CDR1 is MDHEN, CDR2 SYDVKM, per germline. Deletions cut 3 bases from V and 6 bases from J, with 14 bases between. CDR3 sequence reads: CASSLLRGSNGYTF. Written as DNA, the CDR3 is TGTGCCAGCAGTTTGTTAAGGGGAAGTAATGGCTACACCTTC.

This rearrangement joins TRBV5-6 to TRBJ2-7; D is undetermined. The V gene lost 4 bases and the J gene lost 5 bases, with 7 bases spanning the gap. The CDR3 runs 11 residues. The germline V gene encodes CDR1 SGHDT and CDR2 YYEEEE. Here the CDR3 DNA reads TGTGCCAGCAGCCACCGAAACGAGCAGTACTTC. Its translation is CASSHRNEQYF.

The chain carries TRBV7-9 and TRBJ2-5; D possibly matches TRBD1 or TRBD2 (6 bases each). Judging by the DNA end, TRBJ2-7 fits better; the J call may be wrong. The CDR3 length is 14 residues. Germline CDR1 and CDR2: SEHNR and FQNEAQ (reference sequence). CDR3 in amino acids: CASSAYRERDEQYF. CDR3 DNA sequence: TGTGCCAGCAGCGCTTACAGGGAGCGGGACGAGCAGTACTTC.

The gene calls are TRBV6-5 and TRBJ1-4; TRBD1 matches at 10 bases. Germline CDR1 MNHEY, CDR2 SVGAGI. The CDR3 contains 15 residues. Germline trimming cut 6 bases from V and 9 bases from J; bases unmatched to any gene: 10. The CDR3 region is CASRPGTGEMKKLFF. The CDR3 bases are TGTGCCAGCAGACCAGGGACAGGGGAAATGAAAAAACTGTTTTTT.

Here the CDR3 DNA reads TGTGCCAGCAGCTCCGGGGTCAGCGGGAGGCTACACTACGAGCAGTACTTC. This sequence encodes CASSSGVSGRLHYEQYF. The V gene is TRBV7-6, the J gene TRBJ2-7; 9 bases are shared with TRBD2. Germline CDR1 and CDR2: SGHVS and FNYEAQ. Germline trimming cut 4 bases from V and 3 bases from J; bases unmatched to any gene: 13. CDR3 length: 17 residues.

The genes are TRBV5-1 and TRBJ2-6; no firm D call. V lost 4 bases, J lost 2 bases, and 19 bases lay in between. This CDR3 is 18 amino acids long. Looked up from germline, CDR1 is SGHRS and CDR2 is YFSETQ. CDR3 nucleotide sequence: TGCGCCAGCAGCCTATGGGATGCTCCTGGGGCTGGGGCCAACGTCCTGACTTTC. As protein: CASSLWDAPGAGANVLTF.

This chain links TRBV2 with TRBJ2-7; 7 nucleotides agree with TRBD1. This CDR3 comprises 14 residues. Germline V gives CDR1 SNHLY, CDR2 FYNNEI. V lost 3 bases, J lost 5 bases, and 7 bases stayed unmatched. For the CDR3, the DNA is TGTGCCAGCAGTGAGGGCAGGGGGATCCACGAGCAGTACTTC. Translation gives CASSEGRGIHEQYF.

This clone was found a few times. This rearrangement joins TRBV9 to TRBJ1-1, with TRBD1 matching 7 bases. This CDR3 contains 14 residues. Germline V gene sequence: CDR1 SGDLS, CDR2 YYNGEE. V shed 3 bases and J 5 bases; nucleotides not matched to a gene: 7. The chain's CDR3 is CASSGGGGSTEAFF. DNA of the CDR3: TGTGCCAGCAGCGGAGGGGGCGGGAGTACTGAAGCTTTCTTT.

Written as DNA, the CDR3 is TGTGCCAGCCCCACCGGCGGCAACAATGAGCAGTTCTTC. Amino acid sequence: CASPTGGNNEQFF. The V and J genes are TRBV2 and TRBJ2-1; D is uncertain. The CDR3 is 13 residues long. Germline V gene data show CDR1 as SNHLY and CDR2 as FYNNEI. Trimming removed 8 bases at V and 5 bases at J, with 13 bases between.